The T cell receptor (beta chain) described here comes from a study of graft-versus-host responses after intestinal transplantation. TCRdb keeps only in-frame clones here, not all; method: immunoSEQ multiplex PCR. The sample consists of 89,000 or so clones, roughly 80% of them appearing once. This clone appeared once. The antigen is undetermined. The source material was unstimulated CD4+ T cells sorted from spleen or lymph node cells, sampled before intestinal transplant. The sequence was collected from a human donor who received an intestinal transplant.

CDR3 loop: CASSEAHRGRRDTQYF. The CDR3 DNA follows: TGTGCCAGCAGTGAAGCCCACAGGGGGCGAAGGGATACGCAGTATTTT. V usage is TRBV6-1 and J usage is TRBJ2-3, with 9 bases that match TRBD1. Losses at the gene ends were 0 bases for V and 6 bases for J; bases not matched to a gene: 7. Germline CDR1 is MNHNS and CDR2 is SASEGT. CDR3 length: 16 residues.